A single sample gave rise to the 15 T cell receptor beta chains below, sequenced in a study of T cell repertoires in cytomegalovirus infection. TCRdb re-analysed the reads in MiXCR, keeping a single row per CDR3 protein. The data contain 640,000 or so distinct CDR3 sequences, around 35% of them singletons. Their target antigens are unknown. Sequenced material: cultured PBMCs, taken from culture after CMV antigen stimulation. These receptors came from a human donor in good health (CMV status not recorded). Some clones in this sample may be carry-over from other donors' samples.

The table lists this clonotype with a few counts. The chain is built from TRBV18 and TRBJ2-1; D may be TRBD2 (5 bases). Germline CDR1 and CDR2: KGHSH and LQKENI. Trimming left V 6 bases short and J 9 bases short, with 9 bases between. The CDR3 has 11 amino acids. The DNA for the CDR3 is TGTGCCAGCTCTCCCGGGGTTGAGCAGTTCTTC. Its translation is CASSPGVEQFF.

V is TRBV25-1 and J is TRBJ2-5, with 7 bases that match TRBD1. V was clipped by 2 bases and J by 4 bases; unmatched bases: 10. The CDR3 is made up of 16 amino acids. Germline assignment: CDR1 MGHDK and CDR2 SYGVNS. CDR3 DNA sequence: TGTGCCAGCAGTGAAGGACAGGTGAATGTCGGAGAGACCCAGTACTTC. Its protein product is CASSEGQVNVGETQYF.

The table lists this clonotype with a count of one. The chain combines TRBV14 with TRBJ2-2; the D gene is possibly TRBD2 (5 bases). The CDR3 runs 16 residues. CDR1 SGHDN and CDR2 FVKESK come from the germline V gene. The germline V and J ends were trimmed by 0 bases and 2 bases, with 10 bases remaining between them. The CDR3 is CASSQDRGFNTGELFF. In DNA form, the CDR3 reads TGTGCCAGCAGCCAAGATCGGGGATTTAACACCGGGGAGCTGTTTTTT. Full variable domain (missing parts from reference TRBV14 and TRBJ2-2): EAGVTQFPSHSVIEKGQTVTLRCDPISGHDNLYWYRRVMGKEIKFLLHFVKESKQDESGMPNNRFLAERTGGTYSTLKVQPAELEDSGVYFCASSQDRGFNTGELFFGEGSRLTVL.

This chain uses TRBV20-1 with TRBJ2-3; no clear D. V was pared by 0 bases and J by 2 bases, with 6 bases between. Germline CDR1 reads DFQATT; CDR2 reads SNEGSKA (reference sequence). The CDR3 is 13 amino acids. CDR3 sequence (DNA): TGCAGTGCTAGAGAGGCGGTCACAGATACGCAGTATTTT. It encodes CSAREAVTDTQYF.

The genes are TRBV6-6 and TRBJ1-2; D may be TRBD1 (5 bases). The ends were cut back, 6 bases at V and 6 bases at J, with 14 bases in the middle. Germline V gene sequence: CDR1 MNHNY, CDR2 SVGAGI (reference sequence). The CDR3 spans 13 residues. The CDR3 protein is CASREHQGHGYTF. CDR3 DNA sequence: TGTGCCAGCAGAGAACACCAGGGACATGGCTACACCTTC.

The rearrangement joins TRBV28 to TRBJ1-2, with a tentative D call TRBD1 (6 bases). Trimming removed 6 bases from V and 4 bases from J, with 15 bases in between. Germline CDR1 reads MDHEN; CDR2 reads SYDVKM. The CDR3 totals 14 residues. The DNA of the CDR3 is TGTGCCAGCAGCTACCCGGACAGTTTCTATGGCTACACCTTC. It specifies CASSYPDSFYGYTF.

The rearrangement uses TRBV12-3 or TRBV12-4 and TRBJ2-1; 7 bases agree with TRBD1. The junction had 7 bases not matched to a gene; V was cut back by 3 bases and J by 5 bases. This CDR3 is built from 15 residues. The DNA of the CDR3 is TGTGCCAGCAGTTTCCGGACAGGCGCCGACAATGAGCAGTTCTTC. It yields the protein CASSFRTGADNEQFF.

The genes are TRBV15 and TRBJ2-5, with a weak D call TRBD2 (6 bases). Between the trimmed V and J ends, which lost 11 bases and 4 bases, there was a span of 14 bases. From germline, CDR1 is LNHNV and CDR2 YYDKDF (reference sequence). This CDR3 has 12 residues. CDR3 DNA: TGTGCCCCCGGGGACTTTCGAGAGACCCAGTACTTC. Its protein is CAPGDFRETQYF.

This chain links TRBV2 with TRBJ1-1, with no clear D. In germline, CDR1 is SNHLY, CDR2 FYNNEI. This CDR3 contains 11 residues. The V and J ends lost 4 bases and 5 bases respectively, with 5 bases between them. DNA for the CDR3: TGTGCCAGCAGTGTGTTGACTGAAGCTTTCTTT. Translating it yields CASSVLTEAFF.

The rearrangement joins TRBV7-6 to TRBJ2-3; D is possibly TRBD1 (6 bases). Trimming took off 3 bases at V and 3 bases at J, with 16 bases between the two ends. The CDR3 has 16 amino acids. Germline CDR1 and CDR2: SGHVS and FNYEAQ. The CDR3 spells CASSFLGAGDTDTQYF. Written as DNA, the CDR3 is TGTGCCAGCAGCTTCCTTGGGGCAGGGGATACAGATACGCAGTATTTT.

V and J are TRBV5-4 and TRBJ2-7, with 7 positions matching TRBD1. The germline CDR1 and CDR2 sequences are SGHNT and YYREEE (reference sequence). CDR3 length: 16 residues. Trimming removed 4 bases from V and 4 bases from J; junction bases left unmatched: 14. Here the CDR3 DNA reads TGTGCCAGCAGCCGCCGTACAGGGGTTGGGGCTTACGAGCAGTACTTC. It is translated as CASSRRTGVGAYEQYF. Based on the CDR3 plus reference TRBV5-4 and TRBJ2-7, the full variable domain is ETGVTQSPTHLIKTRGQQVTLRCSSQSGHNTVSWYQQALGQGPQFIFQYYREEENGRGNFPPRFSGLQFPNYSSELNVNALELDDSALYLCASSRRTGVGAYEQYFGPGTRLTVT.

The chain is built from TRBV20-1 and TRBJ1-2; 11 bases are a match to TRBD1. The CDR3 has 13 residues. Germline values: CDR1 DFQATT, CDR2 SNEGSKA (reference sequence). Losses at the gene ends were 3 bases for V and 9 bases for J; bases not matched to a gene: 6. The CDR3 sequence: CSASGQGAYRYTF. CDR3 in DNA: TGCAGTGCTAGTGGACAGGGGGCTTATCGCTACACCTTC.

The rearrangement joins TRBV12-3 or TRBV12-4 to TRBJ2-1, with unresolved D. V gave up 1 base and J gave up 3 bases, with 7 bases separating them. CDR3 length equals 14 residues. In DNA form, the CDR3 reads TGTGCCAGCAGTTTAGATAAGAGCTACAATGAGCAGTTCTTC. Translated, it gives CASSLDKSYNEQFF.

The V gene is TRBV18, the J gene TRBJ1-6, with D tentatively TRBD1 (5 bases). Germline CDR1 and CDR2: KGHSH and LQKENI. The CDR3 is 17 amino acids. V was pared by 4 bases and J by 0 bases, with 13 bases between. The CDR3 coding sequence is TGTGCCAGCTCACTCCAGGGTGTAGGCTCCTATAATTCACCCCTCCACTTT. Protein product: CASSLQGVGSYNSPLHF. The whole variable domain, filled in from reference TRBV18 and TRBJ1-6, reads NAGVMQNPRHLVRRRGQEARLRCSPMKGHSHVYWYRQLPEEGLKFMVYLQKENIIDESGMPKERFSAEFPKEGPSILRIQQVVRGDSAAYFCASSLQGVGSYNSPLHFGNGTRLTVT.

The V and J genes are TRBV7-8 and TRBJ2-7, with D perhaps assigned TRBD1 or TRBD2 (5 bases each). The CDR3 covers 19 residues. Germline CDR1 and CDR2: SGHVS and FQNEAQ. Trimming stripped 4 bases from V and 2 bases from J, with 27 bases between. The CDR3 sequence is CASSSARKGKKDSTYEQYF. Written as DNA, the CDR3 is TGTGCCAGCAGCTCGGCCCGAAAGGGGAAGAAGGACTCCACCTACGAGCAGTACTTC.